The T cell receptor beta chain described here comes from a study of cytomegalovirus exposure and HLA in healthy donors. Study-wide results and caveats: Later work associated 16,951 TCR beta sequences with HLA alleles at 0.05 false discovery rate. Overall, approximately 150 TCR beta chains were annotated as cytomegalovirus-associated.

60 Vbeta and 13 Jbeta primers were used in PCR. Authors' data handling: In a later analysis, the count reached roughly 80 million unique TCR beta chains, with 10 million to 11 million shared. Assay: immunoSEQ multiplex PCR; the TCRdb copy retains only in-frame clones and omits some. V, J and clone size are taken as reported in that table, and D and trimming were inferred from the DNA itself. The repertoire has around 120,000 clones, roughly 78% of them found once; the top ten carry more than 3%. Concerning this clone: The antigen remains undetermined.

Trimming took off 5 bases at V and 0 bases at J, with 10 bases between the two ends. The CDR3 loop spans 14 amino acids. CDR1 is MNHEY and CDR2 is SMNVEV in the germline V gene (reference sequence). This sequence was found in a male donor in good health and CMV-seronegative. Material: PBMCs. The rearrangement links TRBV27 to TRBJ1-1, with no clear D. The CDR3 loop is CASSPPGMNTEAFF. CDR3 nucleotide sequence: TGTGCCAGCAGTCCCCCGGGAATGAACACTGAAGCTTTCTTT.